This TCR beta chain was identified in a study of regulatory T cells in long-lasting Graves disease. CDR3 size: 15 residues. V was clipped by 3 bases and J by 5 bases, with 18 bases between them. CDR1 is GTSNPN, CDR2 SVGIG, per germline (reference sequence). This clonotype was seen only a few times. Its antigen is not identified. Library construction for TCR beta used iRepertoire HTBI primers and Arm-PCR of CDR3 regions. TCRdb re-called the multiplex PCR reads with MiXCR, one entry per CDR3 protein. The sample has 560,000 or so distinct CDR3 sequences; roughly a sixth are singletons. General observations from the study: Graves' patients with persistent disease showed TCR diversity lower than patients newly diagnosed. Only a small sample size was used, which may have cut accuracy.

Time point denoted: newly diagnosed GD, antithyroid drugs for less than 3 months. With RNA extracted from PBMCs as input, the TCR library was made. These data were likewise used in another study, on T cells in Graves' hyperthyroidism and ophthalmopathy. That report adds: No progression to ophthalmopathy during 18 months of follow-up defined stable disease. Hyperthyroidism in the patients, aged 18 to 65, was newly diagnosed and under 2 months in duration.

V usage is TRBV30 and J usage is TRBJ2-3, with TRBD1 as a possible D gene (5 bases). The sample consisted of peripheral blood mononuclear cells (PBMCs), taken at new diagnosis, from a patient treated with antithyroid drugs. This receptor was obtained from a man aged 18 to 35 with Graves disease. The CDR3 protein is CAWRATAVTGDTQYF. CDR3 coding DNA: TGTGCCTGGAGAGCAACAGCCGTTACAGGAGATACGCAGTATTTT.